Listed here is a single TCR beta chain. The target antigen is unknown. These data are taken from a study of monozygotic twins with cystic fibrosis. Across the whole study: Library input was around 3.2 micrograms of fragmented DNA, with about 15 PCR cycles.

Regarding the study as a whole: J usage was most co-twin-similar in 8 of 16 pairs, V in 13.

Only in-frame clones appear in the TCRdb table, and some are missing; sequencing was by immunoSEQ multiplex PCR. The sample lists 15,000 to 25,000 clones, 75% to 95% occurring once. The CDR3 spans 14 residues. Trimming pared 6 bases from V and 0 bases from J, leaving 9 bases between. The germline gives CDR1 MNHNS, CDR2 SASEGT. The sequence came from a girl aged 2-10 years with cystic fibrosis. This chain uses TRBV6-1 with TRBJ1-3, with D hard to call. The sample comprised blood. The CDR3 protein is CASRRSSSGNTIYF. CDR3 DNA: TGTGCCAGCAGGCGGTCTAGCTCTGGAAACACCATATATTTT.